This T cell receptor beta chain was profiled in a study of shared clonotypes between healthy human individuals. A remark on this clone: No antigen is known for it. Given a much more abundant clone one base away, this may be a read error. The same CDR3 also results from other DNA sequences found in this sample.

Study-level points and caveats: The sampled material consisted only of blood, and tissue repertoires are likely to differ. Generation probability values for non-shared clonotypes were lower than those for clonotypes shared by all four donors.

CD45RO-negative CD8 cells positively selected for CCR7 made up the naive population, which excluded terminally differentiated effector memory CD45RA+ cells. Every immunoSEQ plate was one replicate of a subset's evenly spread DNA. Sequenced by immunoSEQ multiplex PCR; TCRdb stores in-frame clones only, minus some. The sample carries about 2 million clones, just under 95% recorded once. Looked up from germline, CDR1 is SQVTM and CDR2 is ANQGSEA. V lost 3 bases and J 5 bases, leaving 7 bases between the germline ends. This CDR3 has 11 residues. V usage is TRBV29-1 and J usage is TRBJ1-1; D gene ambiguous. The sequence was obtained from a man between 18 and 29 years old in good health. Sequenced material: naive CD8+ T cells sorted from blood. In DNA, the CDR3 is TGCAGCGTTGAGGGGAATACTGAAGCTTTCTTT. This gives the protein CSVEGNTEAFF.